Shown below are 2 T cell receptor beta chains from a single sample sequenced in a study of long-term antiretroviral therapy in people with HIV (dated 2022 in TCRdb). The immunoSEQ hsTCRB v3.0 assay was used at survey level resolution to sequence the TRB variable region. TCRdb retrieved this table from immuneACCESS and kept in-frame rearrangements only. Not all clones are present; in checked studies, unresolved V genes account for under half, and no reason is known for the remainder. The sample data list under 50,000 clones, and approximately 94% of these were observed just once. The top ten constitute less than 2.5% of the sample. The sample here was unsorted PBMCs, taken just over 9 years after starting antiretroviral therapy. The receptors were sampled from a man aged 25-40 years with HIV.

The CDR3 here is CASSESGKQGKTEAFF. CDR3 DNA sequence: TGCGCCAGCAGTGAGTCGGGCAAACAGGGGAAGACTGAAGCTTTCTTT. The chain couples TRBV10-1 to TRBJ1-1, with 7 bases lining up with TRBD1. The CDR3 is 16 amino acids. Looked up from germline, CDR1 is WNHNN and CDR2 is SYGVQD (reference sequence). The trim removed 0 bases at V and 5 bases at J, leaving 9 bases unmatched.

V is TRBV7-8 and J is TRBJ2-5, with 7 positions matching TRBD1. Germline V lookup: CDR1 SGHVS, CDR2 FQNEAQ. V lost 5 bases and J lost 9; bases outside the gene matches: 12. This CDR3 is built from 14 residues. The CDR3 loop reads CASSPPGQIEAQYF. DNA of the CDR3: TGTGCCAGCAGCCCCCCGGGACAGATCGAGGCCCAGTACTTC.